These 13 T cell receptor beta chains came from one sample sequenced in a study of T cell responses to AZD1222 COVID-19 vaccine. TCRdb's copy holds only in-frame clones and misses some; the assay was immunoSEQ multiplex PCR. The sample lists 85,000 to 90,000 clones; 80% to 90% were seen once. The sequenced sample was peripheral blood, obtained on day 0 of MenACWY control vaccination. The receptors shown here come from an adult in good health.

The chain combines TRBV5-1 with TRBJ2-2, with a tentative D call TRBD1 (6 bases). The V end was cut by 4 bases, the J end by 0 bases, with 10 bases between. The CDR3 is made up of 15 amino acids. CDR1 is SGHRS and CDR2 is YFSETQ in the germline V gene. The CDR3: CASSLQGANTGELFF. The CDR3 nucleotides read TGCGCCAGCAGCCTACAGGGCGCGAACACCGGGGAGCTGTTTTTT. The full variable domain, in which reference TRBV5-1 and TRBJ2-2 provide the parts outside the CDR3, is KAGVTQTPRYLIKTRGQQVTLSCSPISGHRSVSWYQQTPGQGLQFLFEYFSETQRNKGNFPGRFSGRQFSNSRSEMNVSTLELGDSALYLCASSLQGANTGELFFGEGSRLTVL.

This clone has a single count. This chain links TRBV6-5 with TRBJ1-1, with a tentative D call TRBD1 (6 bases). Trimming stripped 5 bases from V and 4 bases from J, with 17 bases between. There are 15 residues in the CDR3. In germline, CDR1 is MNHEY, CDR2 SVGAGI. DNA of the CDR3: TGTGCCAGCAGTACCGAGGGGGGGGGCGGCACTGAAGCTTTCTTT. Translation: CASSTEGGGGTEAFF.

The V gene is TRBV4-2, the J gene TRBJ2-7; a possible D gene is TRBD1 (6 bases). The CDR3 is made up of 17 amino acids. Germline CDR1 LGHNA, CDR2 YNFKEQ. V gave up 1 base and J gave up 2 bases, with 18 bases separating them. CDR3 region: CASSQVDRRDITYEQYF. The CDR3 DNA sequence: TGTGCCAGCAGCCAAGTCGACCGCAGGGACATAACCTACGAGCAGTACTTC.

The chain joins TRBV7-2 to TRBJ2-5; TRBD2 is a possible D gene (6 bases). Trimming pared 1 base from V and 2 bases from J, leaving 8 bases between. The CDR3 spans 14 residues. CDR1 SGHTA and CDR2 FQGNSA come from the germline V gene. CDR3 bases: TGTGCCAGCAGCTTAGAGGCGGGGCAAGAGACCCAGTACTTC. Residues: CASSLEAGQETQYF.

For the CDR3, the DNA is TGTGCCAGTACTGACTACTCCGGGGTACGGACCGGGGAGCTGTTTTTT. This sequence encodes CASTDYSGVRTGELFF. This chain connects TRBV19 to TRBJ2-2, with a weak D call TRBD2 (5 bases). This CDR3 comprises 16 residues. Germline values: CDR1 LNHDA, CDR2 SQIVND (reference sequence). Trimming left V 7 bases short and J 5 bases short, with 20 bases between.

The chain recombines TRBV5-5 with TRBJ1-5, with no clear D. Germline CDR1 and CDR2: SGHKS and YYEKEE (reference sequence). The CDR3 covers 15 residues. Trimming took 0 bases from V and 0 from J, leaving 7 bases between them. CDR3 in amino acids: CASSLDPASNQPQHF. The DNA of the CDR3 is TGTGCCAGCAGCTTGGACCCAGCTAGCAATCAGCCCCAGCATTTT.

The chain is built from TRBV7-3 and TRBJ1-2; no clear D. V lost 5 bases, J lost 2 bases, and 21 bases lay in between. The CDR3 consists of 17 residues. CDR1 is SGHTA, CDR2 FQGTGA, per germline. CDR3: CASSLDGAYLLNYGYTF. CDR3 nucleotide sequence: TGTGCCAGCAGCCTGGACGGCGCCTACTTGCTCAACTATGGCTACACCTTC. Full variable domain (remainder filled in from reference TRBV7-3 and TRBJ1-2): GAGVSQTPSNKVTEKGKYVELRCDPISGHTALYWYRQSLGQGPEFLIYFQGTGAADDSGLPNDRFFAVRPEGSVSTLKIQRTERGDSAVYLCASSLDGAYLLNYGYTFGSGTRLTVV.

In DNA form, the CDR3 reads TGTGCCAGCCGGGATCCAGGGACCTACGAGCAGTACTTC. As protein: CASRDPGTYEQYF. This chain joins TRBV6-6 and TRBJ2-7; perhaps D is TRBD1 or TRBD2 (5 bases each). Germline CDR1 is MNHNY and CDR2 is SVGAGI (reference sequence). The CDR3 has 13 amino acids. Between the trimmed V and J ends, which lost 8 bases and 2 bases, there was a span of 13 bases.

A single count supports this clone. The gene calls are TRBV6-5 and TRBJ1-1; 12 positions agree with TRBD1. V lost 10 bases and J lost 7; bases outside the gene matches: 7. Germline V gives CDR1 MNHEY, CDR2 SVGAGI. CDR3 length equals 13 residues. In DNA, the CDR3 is TGTGCCACCTCGGGACAGGGGGCCCATGAAGCTTTCTTT. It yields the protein CATSGQGAHEAFF.

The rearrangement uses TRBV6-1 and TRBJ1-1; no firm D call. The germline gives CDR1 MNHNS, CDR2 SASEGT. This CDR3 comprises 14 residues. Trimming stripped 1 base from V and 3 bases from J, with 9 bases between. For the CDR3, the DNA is TGTGCCAGCAGTGAAGGGGTTACGTACACTGAAGCTTTCTTT. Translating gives CASSEGVTYTEAFF.

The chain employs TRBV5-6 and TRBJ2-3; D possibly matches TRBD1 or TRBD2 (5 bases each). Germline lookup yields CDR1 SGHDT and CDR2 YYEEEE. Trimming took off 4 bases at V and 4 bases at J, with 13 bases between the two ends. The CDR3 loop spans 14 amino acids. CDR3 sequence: CASSSYRGPDTQYF. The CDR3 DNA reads TGTGCCAGCAGCAGTTATAGGGGACCAGATACGCAGTATTTT.

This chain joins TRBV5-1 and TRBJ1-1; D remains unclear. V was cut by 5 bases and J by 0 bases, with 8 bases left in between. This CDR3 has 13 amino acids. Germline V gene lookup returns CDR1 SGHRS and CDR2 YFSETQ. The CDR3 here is CASRVDLNTEAFF. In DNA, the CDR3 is TGCGCCAGCAGGGTGGACTTGAACACTGAAGCTTTCTTT.

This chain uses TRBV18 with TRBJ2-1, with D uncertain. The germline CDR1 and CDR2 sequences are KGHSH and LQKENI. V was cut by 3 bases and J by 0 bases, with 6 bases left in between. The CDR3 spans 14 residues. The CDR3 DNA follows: TGTGCCAGCTCACCTTTGAGCTCCTACAATGAGCAGTTCTTC. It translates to CASSPLSSYNEQFF.